The 13 T cell receptor beta chains below were found in one sample sequenced in a study of T cells after posttransplantation cyclophosphamide. Clones were sequenced by immunoSEQ multiplex PCR, and TCRdb holds only the in-frame ones, with some missing. The sample presents roughly 45,000 clones, none singletons. What was sequenced was PBMCs. The source is a man aged 40-49 years in good health, CMV-negative, and a related stem cell transplant donor.

The sample holds many counts of this clone. V is TRBV9 and J is TRBJ1-1; 8 bases are a match to TRBD1. Trimming removed 0 bases from V and 2 bases from J; junction bases left unmatched: 3. Germline V CDR1 and CDR2: SGDLS, YYNGEE. This CDR3 has 15 amino acids. The CDR3 DNA follows: TGTGCCAGCAGCGTAGGGGGGACAGGTAACACTGAAGCTTTCTTT. The encoded protein is CASSVGGTGNTEAFF.

This clone was seen many times. V and J are TRBV15 and TRBJ2-7, with D possibly TRBD2 on 6 matching bases. This CDR3 comprises 15 residues. Trimming removed 3 bases from V and 0 bases from J, with 12 bases in between. The germline CDR1 and CDR2 sequences are LNHNV and YYDKDF (reference sequence). The CDR3 is CATSRSGGSSYEQYF. CDR3 coding DNA: TGTGCCACCAGCAGGAGCGGAGGGAGCTCCTACGAGCAGTACTTC. The whole variable domain, filled in from reference TRBV15 and TRBJ2-7, reads DAMVIQNPRYQVTQFGKPVTLSCSQTLNHNVMYWYQQKSSQAPKLLFHYYDKDFNNEADTPDNFQSRRPNTSFCFLDIRSPGLGDTAMYLCATSRSGGSSYEQYFGPGTRLTVT.

This clone was counted only a few times. V usage is TRBV28 and J usage is TRBJ2-5, with TRBD1 identical over 8 bases. The DNA end lines up better with TRBJ2-7; the J call may be wrong. The germline gives CDR1 MDHEN, CDR2 SYDVKM. This CDR3 comprises 13 residues. DNA for the CDR3: TGTGCCATCACGTCGACAGGGGTTTTCGAGCAGTACTTC. Translation: CAITSTGVFEQYF.

This clone was detected ten times or more. The V and J genes are TRBV4-1 and TRBJ1-6, with TRBD1 matching over 8 bases. This CDR3 is 14 amino acids long. Germline V CDR1 and CDR2: MGHRA, YSYEKL. Trimming at V came to 1 base and at J to 9 bases, leaving 2 bases not matched to a gene. As DNA, the CDR3 is TGCGCCAGCAGCCAAGGACAGGGGATTTCACCCCTCCACTTT. This gives the protein CASSQGQGISPLHF.

This clone showed up many times. In nucleotides, the CDR3 is TGTGCCAGCAGCCTAGGGGGGCTAGCGGGAGGAACTTTAGTCTACGAGCAGTACTTC. It codes for CASSLGGLAGGTLVYEQYF. J is TRBJ2-7 and V is TRBV7-2, with 11 nucleotides matching TRBD2. Germline CDR1 is SGHTA and CDR2 is FQGNSA. The V gene end was trimmed by 5 bases and the J gene end by 3 bases; junction bases not matched to a gene: 18. CDR3 length: 19 amino acids.

This clone was counted ten times or more. The V call is TRBV5-1, the J call TRBJ2-5; 7 bases map to TRBD2. Germline CDR1 is SGHRS and CDR2 is YFSETQ. With 4 bases clipped from V and 0 bases from J, the junction kept 9 bases outside the gene matches. The CDR3 has 16 residues. The CDR3 DNA is TGCGCCAGCAGCGATCCCTCGGGGGGTTACCAAGAGACCCAGTACTTC. This gives the protein CASSDPSGGYQETQYF.

The rearrangement links TRBV28 to TRBJ2-5; possible D gene TRBD2, 6 bases. The end of the DNA aligns better with TRBJ2-7, so the J call may be wrong. Per the germline V gene, CDR1 is MDHEN and CDR2 is SYDVKM. This CDR3 comprises 14 residues. The CDR3 reads CASSPYGRIYEQYF. The DNA of the CDR3 is TGTGCCAGCAGCCCTTACGGGAGAATCTACGAGCAGTACTTC.

This clone has a count of ten or more. The chain carries TRBV4-1 and TRBJ2-7; 11 bases line up with TRBD2. The CDR3 length is 18 residues. Germline V gene sequence: CDR1 MGHRA, CDR2 YSYEKL. J was trimmed by 3 bases and V by 3 bases; bases with no gene match: 13. Here the CDR3 DNA reads TGCGCCAGCAGCCACATACTAGCGGGAGTTACCCAGATCTACGAGCAGTACTTC. Protein sequence: CASSHILAGVTQIYEQYF.

This clone was seen repeatedly, ten times or more. The V gene is TRBV7-8, the J gene TRBJ2-1; 8 positions agree with TRBD2. V shed 3 bases and J 7 bases; nucleotides not matched to a gene: 11. The germline CDR1 and CDR2 sequences are SGHVS and FQNEAQ. The CDR3 runs 16 residues. The CDR3 loop is CASSFRGEREFNEQFF. The CDR3 coding sequence is TGTGCCAGCAGCTTTCGAGGGGAGCGGGAGTTTAATGAGCAGTTCTTC.

This clone was counted many times. In DNA form, the CDR3 reads TGTGCCAGCAGCGCCACTGCCATGGTATCTGAAGCTTTCTTT. Its protein is CASSATAMVSEAFF. This chain joins TRBV9 and TRBJ1-1; D is unresolved. Germline CDR1 and CDR2: SGDLS and YYNGEE. The CDR3 length is 14 residues. V was shortened by 3 bases and J by 6 bases, with 15 bases between the two germline ends.

Ten or more counts support this clone. The chain carries TRBV2 and TRBJ1-5; maybe TRBD1 (5 bases). Trimming removed 3 bases at V and 6 bases at J, with 6 bases between. CDR3 length: 12 residues. The germline CDR1 and CDR2 sequences are SNHLY and FYNNEI. This CDR3 is CASSDRAQPQHF. CDR3 DNA sequence: TGTGCCAGCAGTGACAGGGCTCAGCCCCAGCATTTT.

At least ten counts were recorded for this clone. Compared with germline, one end of the junction differs, possibly owing to a read error. Written as DNA, the CDR3 is TGTGCTAGCAGCTTAGCACTTCAAACAGATACGCAGTATTTT. It codes for CASSLALQTDTQYF. The rearrangement uses TRBV7-7 and TRBJ2-3; D is undetermined. The germline V gene has CDR1 SSHAT and CDR2 FNYEAQ (reference sequence). There are 14 residues in the CDR3.

This clone was recorded at least ten times. The chain has TRBV27 and TRBJ2-6, with D tentatively TRBD1 (6 bases). The germline V gene has CDR1 MNHEY and CDR2 SMNVEV (reference sequence). V gave up 7 bases and J gave up 4 bases, with 14 bases separating them. The CDR3 length is 15 residues. The CDR3 DNA follows: TGTGCCAGCACCCTGAGGGGGTCCGGGGCCAACGTCCTGACTTTC. Its protein is CASTLRGSGANVLTF. Combining the CDR3 with reference TRBV27 and TRBJ2-6 gives the whole variable domain EAQVTQNPRYLITVTGKKLTVTCSQNMNHEYMSWYRQDPGLGLRQIYYSMNVEVTDKGDVPEGYKVSRKEKRNFPLILESPSPNQTSLYFCASTLRGSGANVLTFGAGSRLTVL.